These 2 T cell receptor beta chains were all obtained from the same sample, sequenced in a study of T cell responses to AZD1222 COVID-19 vaccine. Here immunoSEQ multiplex PCR was the method, and the copy in TCRdb shows in-frame clones only, minus some. The sample holds some 130,000 clones, 84% seen once. The sample was peripheral blood, taken on day 0 of AZD1222 vaccination. Receptor source: an adult in good health.

The chain is built from TRBV5-4 and TRBJ2-1; D remains unclear. The V end lost 4 bases, the J end lost 0 bases, and 11 bases lay between the germline ends. This CDR3 has 15 residues. CDR1 is SGHNT, CDR2 YYREEE, per germline (reference sequence). The CDR3 is CASSLDGSSYNEQFF. CDR3 DNA: TGTGCCAGCAGCCTCGACGGAAGCTCCTACAATGAGCAGTTCTTC.

Written as DNA, the CDR3 is TGTGCCAGCAGCTTGAGACAGGGACATGCAACTAATGAAAAACTGTTTTTT. Protein: CASSLRQGHATNEKLFF. The rearrangement links TRBV5-6 to TRBJ1-4; 7 bases map to TRBD1. Germline assignment: CDR1 SGHDT and CDR2 YYEEEE. After removal of 1 base from V and 0 bases from J, the junction contained 6 bases not matched to a gene. The CDR3 runs to 17 residues.